Presented here are 25 T cell receptor beta chains from one specimen sequenced in a study of Ad26.COV2.S vaccination and SARS-CoV-2 variants. Using immunoSEQ multiplex PCR, the repertoire was profiled, and TCRdb retains in-frame clones only, with some absent. The sample lists hundreds of thousands of clones, roughly 90% occurring once. The treatment here: about 20 received Ad26.COV2.S at low or high dose, single or two shots; 5 received placebo; per-sample allocation not given. The study sampled participants on day 63 after the first vaccine or placebo injection. The sequences come from peripheral blood, collected in a trial of Ad26.COV2.S vaccine versus placebo. The receptors originated from a person aged 18-60 years who received the Ad26.COV2.S COVID-19 vaccine or a placebo.

This chain joins TRBV10-3 and TRBJ2-1; 10 bases are a match to TRBD1. The CDR3 has 14 amino acids. In germline, CDR1 is ENHRY, CDR2 SYGVKD. V lost 6 bases to trimming and J lost 4 bases; unmatched junction nucleotides: 3. In DNA, the CDR3 is TGTGCCATCAGCTGGACAGGGGGTTACAATGAGCAGTTCTTC. Translated, it gives CAISWTGGYNEQFF.

This chain uses TRBV6-2 or TRBV6-3 with TRBJ2-7; the D gene is possibly TRBD1 (6 bases). This CDR3 spans 12 amino acids. V was trimmed by 4 bases and J by 6 bases, leaving 10 bases between them. The germline V gene encodes CDR1 MNHEY and CDR2 SVGEGT. CDR3 in amino acids: CASSLRGTEQYF. The CDR3 DNA reads as TGTGCCAGCAGTTTGAGGGGGACCGAGCAGTACTTC.

In this sample, this clone turned up once. J is TRBJ2-5 and V is TRBV6-2 or TRBV6-3; D remains ambiguous. The CDR3 has 12 residues. V dropped 5 bases and J dropped 5 bases, with 9 bases sitting between them. The germline V gene has CDR1 MNHEY and CDR2 SVGEGT. The CDR3 reads CASSDIRETQYF. The CDR3 bases are TGTGCCAGCAGTGATATTAGGGAGACCCAGTACTTC.

J is TRBJ1-2 and V is TRBV24-1; D gene unclear. Trimming left V 5 bases short and J 0 bases short, with 6 bases between. The V gene's germline CDR1 is KGHDR and CDR2 SFDVKD. The CDR3 contains 13 residues. The CDR3 loop is CATSGGPNYGYTF. CDR3 coding DNA: TGTGCCACCAGTGGGGGTCCTAACTATGGCTACACCTTC.

The rearrangement uses TRBV25-1 and TRBJ2-7; maybe TRBD1 (6 bases). Trimming removed 4 bases at V and 6 bases at J, with 16 bases between. The CDR3 has 14 amino acids. Germline CDR1 reads MGHDK; CDR2 reads SYGVNS. In nucleotides, the CDR3 is TGTGCCAGCAGTGGGACCGGGACAAGGGGCGAGCAGTACTTC. This encodes CASSGTGTRGEQYF.

V gene TRBV2 combines with J gene TRBJ1-4; 11 bases map to TRBD1. The CDR3 has 14 amino acids. Germline CDR1 and CDR2: SNHLY and FYNNEI. The V segment lost 6 bases and the J segment 8 bases; nucleotides outside the gene matches: 5. The DNA of the CDR3 is TGTGCCAGCAGAGGACAGGGGGCGGACGAAAAACTGTTTTTT. Protein product: CASRGQGADEKLFF.

This chain uses TRBV9 with TRBJ1-3, with D perhaps matching TRBD1 (6 bases). The CDR3 totals 14 residues. Germline lookup yields CDR1 SGDLS and CDR2 YYNGEE. Trimming shortened V by 0 bases and J by 4 bases, and 8 bases separated the two germline ends. CDR3: CASSVEGGGNTIYF. For the CDR3, the DNA is TGTGCCAGCAGCGTAGAAGGGGGAGGAAACACCATATATTTT.

The chain has TRBV13 and TRBJ1-4; TRBD1 is a possible D gene (5 bases). Germline V gene lookup returns CDR1 PRHDT and CDR2 FYEKMQ (reference sequence). The CDR3 runs 13 residues. The V gene lost 0 bases and the J gene lost 6 bases, with 5 bases spanning the gap. DNA for the CDR3: TGTGCCAGCAGCTTAGGGGGGGATGAAAAACTGTTTTTT. It is translated as CASSLGGDEKLFF.

Turning to this clone: The same CDR3 also results from other DNA sequences found in this sample. V and J are TRBV7-9 and TRBJ1-1; the D is unclear. Germline CDR1 SEHNR, CDR2 FQNEAQ (reference sequence). V was pared by 1 base and J by 0 bases, with 3 bases between. The CDR3 totals 13 residues. This CDR3 is CASSLGMNTEAFF. In DNA, the CDR3 is TGTGCCAGCAGCTTAGGAATGAACACTGAAGCTTTCTTT. Full variable domain (missing parts from reference TRBV7-9 and TRBJ1-1): DTGVSQNPRHKITKRGQNVTFRCDPISEHNRLYWYRQTLGQGPEFLTYFQNEAQLEKSRLLSDRFSAERPKGSFSTLEIQRTEQGDSAMYLCASSLGMNTEAFFGQGTRLTVV.

CDR3 residues: CASSQQGSPEAFF. CDR3 coding DNA: TGTGCCAGCAGCCAACAGGGGAGCCCTGAAGCTTTCTTT. V is TRBV3-1 (or the pseudogene TRBV3-2) and J is TRBJ1-1, with a possible D match to TRBD1 (6 bases). Germline V gene data show CDR1 as LGHDT and CDR2 as YNNKEL (reference sequence). The CDR3 consists of 13 residues. The V and J ends lost 2 bases and 6 bases respectively, with 10 bases between them.

Here the CDR3 reads CASSPNRNPYGYTF. DNA for the CDR3: TGTGCCAGCAGCCCCAACAGAAACCCCTATGGCTACACCTTC. The V gene is TRBV27, the J gene TRBJ1-2; D is unclear. CDR3 length equals 14 residues. V lost 6 bases and J 4 bases, leaving 15 bases between the germline ends. The germline CDR1 and CDR2 sequences are MNHEY and SMNVEV (reference sequence).

V is TRBV24-1 and J is TRBJ2-1; D is unresolved. The CDR3 covers 12 residues. V was cut by 3 bases and J by 12 bases, with 11 bases left in between. From germline, CDR1 is KGHDR and CDR2 SFDVKD. CDR3 amino acids: CATSDPRKGQFF. CDR3 nucleotides: TGTGCCACCAGTGATCCGCGGAAGGGGCAGTTCTTC.

There are a few counts of this clone. The chain combines TRBV27 with TRBJ2-7; D gene ambiguous. The CDR3 is 15 residues long. CDR1 MNHEY and CDR2 SMNVEV come from the germline V gene (reference sequence). The V and J ends lost 2 bases and 5 bases respectively, with 16 bases between them. The CDR3: CASSLRSTVKNEQYF. The DNA of the CDR3 is TGTGCCAGCAGTTTAAGGTCAACAGTAAAAAACGAGCAGTACTTC.

This chain links TRBV7-9 with TRBJ1-2, with a possible D match to TRBD1 (5 bases). V was trimmed by 4 bases and J by 8 bases, leaving 11 bases between them. CDR3 size: 12 residues. Germline assignment: CDR1 SEHNR and CDR2 FQNEAQ (reference sequence). The DNA for the CDR3 is TGTGCCAGCAGCTCCGGACAAGGCGGCTACACCTTC. This encodes CASSSGQGGYTF.

This CDR3 reads CASSRVDRPTEAFF. The CDR3 DNA is TGCGCCAGCAGTAGAGTTGACAGGCCCACTGAAGCTTTCTTT. The chain employs TRBV5-1 and TRBJ1-1; D is perhaps TRBD1 (6 bases). The V gene's germline CDR1 is SGHRS and CDR2 YFSETQ. The CDR3 runs 14 residues. Deletions cut 5 bases from V and 4 bases from J, with 15 bases between. Based on the CDR3 plus reference TRBV5-1 and TRBJ1-1, the full variable domain is KAGVTQTPRYLIKTRGQQVTLSCSPISGHRSVSWYQQTPGQGLQFLFEYFSETQRNKGNFPGRFSGRQFSNSRSEMNVSTLELGDSALYLCASSRVDRPTEAFFGQGTRLTVV.

The chain carries TRBV9 and TRBJ1-2, with 8 bases that match TRBD1. V lost 0 bases and J lost 4; bases outside the gene matches: 5. The germline gives CDR1 SGDLS, CDR2 YYNGEE. This CDR3 is 15 amino acids long. The chain's CDR3 is CASSVADRESYGYTF. As DNA, the CDR3 is TGTGCCAGCAGCGTAGCGGACAGGGAGTCCTATGGCTACACCTTC.

The gene calls are TRBV5-8 and TRBJ1-3; possible D gene TRBD1, 6 bases. This CDR3 region has 15 residues. Deletions cut 3 bases from V and 2 bases from J, with 12 bases between. Looked up from germline, CDR1 is SGHTS and CDR2 is YDEGEE. As DNA, the CDR3 is TGTGCCAGCAGCTGGGGGCCAACGGCTGGAAACACCATATATTTT. Its translation: CASSWGPTAGNTIYF.

The sample holds one count of this clone. The genes are TRBV6-4 and TRBJ1-2; 7 bases agree with TRBD1. Germline trimming cut 5 bases from V and 7 bases from J; bases unmatched to any gene: 10. The CDR3 extends over 14 amino acids. The germline CDR1 and CDR2 sequences are MRHNA and SNTAGT. The DNA of the CDR3 is TGTGCCAGCAGTCCAGACAGGGACGTGGGTGGCTACACCTTC. Residues: CASSPDRDVGGYTF.

The J gene is TRBJ2-7, the V gene TRBV7-9; D may be TRBD1 or TRBD2 (5 bases each). The CDR3 is 15 residues long. V dropped 4 bases and J dropped 7 bases, with 20 bases sitting between them. Germline V gene data show CDR1 as SEHNR and CDR2 as FQNEAQ (reference sequence). CDR3 sequence reads: CASSCRDGESCEQYF. The CDR3 nucleotides are TGTGCCAGCAGCTGCCGGGACGGAGAATCGTGTGAGCAGTACTTC.

This chain joins TRBV12-5 and TRBJ1-6, with D uncertain. CDR3 length equals 14 residues. Deletions cut 3 bases from V and 6 bases from J, with 9 bases between. From germline, CDR1 is LGHNT and CDR2 FRNRAP. The CDR3 sequence: CASGFGQSNSPLHF. CDR3 sequence (DNA): TGTGCTAGTGGTTTCGGGCAGTCTAATTCACCCCTCCACTTT.

V usage is TRBV2 and J usage is TRBJ1-2; D call uncertain. The length of the CDR3 is 13 residues. V was cut by 6 bases and J by 8 bases, with 16 bases left in between. CDR1 and CDR2 from the germline V gene are SNHLY and FYNNEI. The CDR3 DNA is TGTGCCAGCAGGAAGGACGGGGTGGACGGCTACACCTTC. It encodes CASRKDGVDGYTF.

This clone was detected once. This chain connects TRBV10-3 to TRBJ2-6; D is ambiguous. The CDR3 totals 15 residues. V dropped 3 bases and J dropped 1 base, with 7 bases sitting between them. Germline assignment: CDR1 ENHRY and CDR2 SYGVKD. CDR3 sequence: CAISDTVSGANVLTF. The CDR3 DNA is TGTGCCATCAGTGACACTGTTTCTGGGGCCAACGTCCTGACTTTC.

The genes are TRBV7-9 and TRBJ1-1; D remains ambiguous. The V gene lost 5 bases and the J gene lost 6 bases, with 22 bases spanning the gap. The CDR3 length is 16 residues. The germline CDR1 and CDR2 sequences are SEHNR and FQNEAQ (reference sequence). In DNA form, the CDR3 reads TGTGCCAGCAGCCCCCGGACGGCAGGCCCTTTCCCTGAAGCTTTCTTT. The encoded protein is CASSPRTAGPFPEAFF.

This clone is a singleton in its sample. V and J are TRBV5-4 and TRBJ2-7; 7 nucleotides match TRBD1. Germline CDR1 is SGHNT and CDR2 is YYREEE (reference sequence). The ends lost 3 bases at V and 0 bases at J; junction bases unmatched: 6. The CDR3 has 15 residues. The CDR3 bases are TGTGCCAGCAGCTCCCGACAGGGCGCCTCCTACGAGCAGTACTTC. Translating it yields CASSSRQGASYEQYF.

The rearrangement links TRBV14 to TRBJ2-4; tentatively, D is TRBD2 (6 bases). V was cut by 3 bases and J by 2 bases, with 14 bases left in between. CDR3 length: 16 residues. Per the germline V gene, CDR1 is SGHDN and CDR2 is FVKESK. CDR3 region: CASSQGGPSTKNIQYF. CDR3 sequence (DNA): TGTGCCAGCAGCCAGGGGGGTCCCTCAACCAAAAACATTCAGTACTTC.